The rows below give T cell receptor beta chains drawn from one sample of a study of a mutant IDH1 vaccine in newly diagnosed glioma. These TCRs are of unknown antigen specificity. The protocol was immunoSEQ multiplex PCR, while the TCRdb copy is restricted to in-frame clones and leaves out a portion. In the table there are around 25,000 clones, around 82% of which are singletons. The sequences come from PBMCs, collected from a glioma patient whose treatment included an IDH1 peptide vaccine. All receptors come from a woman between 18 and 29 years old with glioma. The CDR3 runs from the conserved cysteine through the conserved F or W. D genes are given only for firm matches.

CDR3 protein: CSVPRPGQGAEQYF
CDR3 DNA: TGCAGCGTGCCCCGGCCGGGACAGGGGGCCGAGCAGTACTTC
V gene: TRBV29-1
J gene: TRBJ2-7
D gene: TRBD1

CDR3 protein: CASSLGGIPDTQYF
CDR3 DNA: TGTGCCAGCAGCTTGGGGGGAATCCCAGATACGCAGTATTTT
V gene: TRBV5-4
J gene: TRBJ2-3
D gene: .

CDR3 protein: CASGLSGANVLTF
CDR3 DNA: TGTGCCAGCGGCCTCTCTGGGGCCAACGTCCTGACTTTC
V gene: TRBV2
J gene: TRBJ2-6
D gene: .

CDR3 protein: CASRLAGGNNEQFF
CDR3 DNA: TGTGCCAGCCGACTAGCGGGAGGGAACAATGAGCAGTTCTTC
V gene: TRBV14
J gene: TRBJ2-1
D gene: TRBD2

CDR3 protein: CASGLVRGTEAFF
CDR3 DNA: TGTGCTAGTGGTTTGGTACGGGGGACAGAAGCTTTCTTT
V gene: TRBV12-5
J gene: TRBJ1-1
D gene: .

CDR3 protein: CASSLGHEQYF
CDR3 DNA: TGCGCCAGCAGCTTGGGCCACGAGCAGTACTTC
V gene: TRBV5-1
J gene: TRBJ2-7
D gene: .

CDR3 protein: CASSYSKQRPQETQYF
CDR3 DNA: TGTGCCAGCAGTTACTCGAAGCAGCGTCCTCAAGAGACCCAGTACTTC
V gene: TRBV6-5
J gene: TRBJ2-5
D gene: .

CDR3 protein: CASSPGQPNYGYTF
CDR3 DNA: TGCGCCAGCAGCCCCGGACAGCCTAACTATGGCTACACCTTC
V gene: TRBV5-1
J gene: TRBJ1-2
D gene: .

CDR3 protein: CASSLETGTDTQYF
CDR3 DNA: TGCGCCAGCAGCTTGGAGACAGGCACAGATACGCAGTATTTT
V gene: TRBV5-1
J gene: TRBJ2-3
D gene: .

CDR3 protein: CATQTGTFYGYTF
CDR3 DNA: TGTGCCACGCAGACAGGGACTTTTTATGGCTACACCTTC
V gene: TRBV6-5
J gene: TRBJ1-2
D gene: TRBD1